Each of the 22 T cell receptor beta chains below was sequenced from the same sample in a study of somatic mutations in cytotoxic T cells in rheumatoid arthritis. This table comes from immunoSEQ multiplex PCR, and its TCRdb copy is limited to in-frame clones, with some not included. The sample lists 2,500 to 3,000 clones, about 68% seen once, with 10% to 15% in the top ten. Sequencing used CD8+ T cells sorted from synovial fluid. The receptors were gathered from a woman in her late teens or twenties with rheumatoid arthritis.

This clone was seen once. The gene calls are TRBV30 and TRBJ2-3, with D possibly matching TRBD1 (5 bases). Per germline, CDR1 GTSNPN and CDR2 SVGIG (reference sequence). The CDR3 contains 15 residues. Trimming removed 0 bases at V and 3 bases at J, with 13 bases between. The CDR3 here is CAWSVGVGWTDTQYF. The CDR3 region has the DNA TGTGCCTGGAGTGTAGGGGTAGGATGGACAGATACGCAGTATTTT.

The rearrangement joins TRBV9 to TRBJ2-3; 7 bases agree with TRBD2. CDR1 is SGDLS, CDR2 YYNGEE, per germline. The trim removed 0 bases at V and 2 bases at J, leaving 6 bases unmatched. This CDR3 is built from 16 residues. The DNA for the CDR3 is TGTGCCAGCAGCGTAGATGGGGGGGGGTCCACAGATACGCAGTATTTT. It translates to CASSVDGGGSTDTQYF.

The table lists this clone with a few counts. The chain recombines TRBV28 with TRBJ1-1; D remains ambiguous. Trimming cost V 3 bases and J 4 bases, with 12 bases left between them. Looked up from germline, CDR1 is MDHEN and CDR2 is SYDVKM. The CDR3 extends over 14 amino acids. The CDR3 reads CASSLVVGSTEAFF. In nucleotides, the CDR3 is TGTGCCAGCAGTTTGGTAGTCGGGAGCACTGAAGCTTTCTTT.

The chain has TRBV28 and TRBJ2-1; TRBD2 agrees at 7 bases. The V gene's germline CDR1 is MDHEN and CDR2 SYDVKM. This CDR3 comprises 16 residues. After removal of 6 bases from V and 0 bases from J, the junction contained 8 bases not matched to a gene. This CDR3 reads CASRLQRGLSYNEQFF. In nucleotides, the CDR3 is TGTGCCAGCAGACTCCAGCGGGGCCTCTCCTACAATGAGCAGTTCTTC.

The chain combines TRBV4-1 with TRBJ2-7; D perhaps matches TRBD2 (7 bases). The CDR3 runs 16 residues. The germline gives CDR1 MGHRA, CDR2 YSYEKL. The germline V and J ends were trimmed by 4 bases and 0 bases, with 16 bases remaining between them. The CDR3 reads CASSPLGGGSSYEQYF. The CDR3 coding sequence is TGCGCCAGCAGCCCACTGGGGGGCGGGAGCTCCTACGAGCAGTACTTC.

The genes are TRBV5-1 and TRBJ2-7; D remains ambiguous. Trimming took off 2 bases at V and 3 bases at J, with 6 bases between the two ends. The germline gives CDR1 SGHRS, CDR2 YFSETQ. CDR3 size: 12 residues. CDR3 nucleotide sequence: TGCGCCAGCAGCTTCACGGGCTACGAGCAGTACTTC. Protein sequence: CASSFTGYEQYF.

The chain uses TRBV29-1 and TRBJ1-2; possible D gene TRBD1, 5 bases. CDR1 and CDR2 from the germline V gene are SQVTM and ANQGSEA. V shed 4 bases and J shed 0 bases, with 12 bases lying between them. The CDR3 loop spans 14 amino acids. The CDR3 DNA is TGCAGCGTTGTCGGGGGGAACGCTAACTATGGCTACACCTTC. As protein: CSVVGGNANYGYTF.

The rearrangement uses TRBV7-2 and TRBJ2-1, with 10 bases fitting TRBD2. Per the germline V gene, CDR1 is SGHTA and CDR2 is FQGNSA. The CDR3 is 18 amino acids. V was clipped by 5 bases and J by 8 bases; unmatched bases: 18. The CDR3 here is CASSHISTSGFGMDEQFF. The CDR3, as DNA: TGTGCCAGCAGCCACATTTCGACTAGCGGGTTTGGGATGGATGAGCAGTTCTTC.

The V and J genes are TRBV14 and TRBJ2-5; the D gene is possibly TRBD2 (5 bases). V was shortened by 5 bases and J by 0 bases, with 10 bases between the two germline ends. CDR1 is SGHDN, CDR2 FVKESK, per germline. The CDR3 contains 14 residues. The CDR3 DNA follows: TGTGCCAGCAGCACCCGGGATTACCAAGAGACCCAGTACTTC. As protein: CASSTRDYQETQYF.

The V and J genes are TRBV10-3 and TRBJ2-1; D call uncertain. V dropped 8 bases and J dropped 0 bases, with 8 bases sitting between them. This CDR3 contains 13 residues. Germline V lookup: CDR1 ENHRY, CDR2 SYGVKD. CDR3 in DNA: TGTGCCATCTTCTCTAGCTCCTACAATGAGCAGTTCTTC. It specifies CAIFSSSYNEQFF.

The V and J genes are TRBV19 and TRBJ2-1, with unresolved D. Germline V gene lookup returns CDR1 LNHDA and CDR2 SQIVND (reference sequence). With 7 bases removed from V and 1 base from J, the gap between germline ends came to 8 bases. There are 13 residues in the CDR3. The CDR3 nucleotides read TGTGCCAGTACCCCCCGTTCCTACAATGAGCAGTTCTTC. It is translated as CASTPRSYNEQFF.

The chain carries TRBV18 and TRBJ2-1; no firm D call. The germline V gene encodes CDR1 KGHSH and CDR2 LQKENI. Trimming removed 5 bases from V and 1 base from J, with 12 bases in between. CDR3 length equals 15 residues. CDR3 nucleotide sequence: TGTGCCAGCTCATCCACGGGTAGGTCCTACAATGAGCAGTTCTTC. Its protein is CASSSTGRSYNEQFF. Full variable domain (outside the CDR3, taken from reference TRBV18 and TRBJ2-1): NAGVMQNPRHLVRRRGQEARLRCSPMKGHSHVYWYRQLPEEGLKFMVYLQKENIIDESGMPKERFSAEFPKEGPSILRIQQVVRGDSAAYFCASSSTGRSYNEQFFGPGTRLTVL.

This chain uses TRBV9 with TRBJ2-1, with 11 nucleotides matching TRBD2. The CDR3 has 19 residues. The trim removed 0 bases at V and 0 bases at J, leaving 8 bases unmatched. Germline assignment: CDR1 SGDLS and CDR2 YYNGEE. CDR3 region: CASSVEGLAAISSYNEQFF. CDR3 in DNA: TGTGCCAGCAGCGTAGAGGGACTAGCGGCAATTAGCTCCTACAATGAGCAGTTCTTC. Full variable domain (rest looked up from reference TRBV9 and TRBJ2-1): DSGVTQTPKHLITATGQRVTLRCSPRSGDLSVYWYQQSLDQGLQFLIQYYNGEERAKGNILERFSAQQFPDLHSELNLSSLELGDSALYFCASSVEGLAAISSYNEQFFGPGTRLTVL.

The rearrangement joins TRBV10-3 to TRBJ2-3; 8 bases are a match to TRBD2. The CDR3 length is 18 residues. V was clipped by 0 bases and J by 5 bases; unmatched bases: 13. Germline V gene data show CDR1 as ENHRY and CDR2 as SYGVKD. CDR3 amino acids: CAISESRSSAGVKDTQYF. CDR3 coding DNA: TGTGCCATCAGTGAGTCGAGGTCTTCAGCGGGAGTTAAAGATACGCAGTATTTT.

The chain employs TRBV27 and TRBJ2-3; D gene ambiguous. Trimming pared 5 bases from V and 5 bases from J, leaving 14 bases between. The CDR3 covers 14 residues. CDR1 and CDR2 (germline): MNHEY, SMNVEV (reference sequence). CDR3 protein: CASSPLPPRDTQYF. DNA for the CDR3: TGTGCCAGCAGTCCCCTCCCCCCTAGAGATACGCAGTATTTT.

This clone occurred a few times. The CDR3 DNA reads as TGCAGCGTCGGGATACAGGGCAATGAGCAGTTCTTC. Its translation: CSVGIQGNEQFF. The chain carries TRBV29-1 and TRBJ2-1; possibly TRBD1 for D (6 bases). Germline V gene lookup returns CDR1 SQVTM and CDR2 ANQGSEA. Trimming removed 6 bases from V and 6 bases from J, with 12 bases in between. The CDR3 sequence is 12 residues long.

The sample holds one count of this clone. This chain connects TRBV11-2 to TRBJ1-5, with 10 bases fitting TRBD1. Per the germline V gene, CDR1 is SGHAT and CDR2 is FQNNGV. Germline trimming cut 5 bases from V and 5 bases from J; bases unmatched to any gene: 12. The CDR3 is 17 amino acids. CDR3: CASSDNTDRGVDQPQHF. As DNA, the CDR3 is TGTGCCAGCAGCGATAACACGGACAGGGGGGTTGATCAGCCCCAGCATTTT.

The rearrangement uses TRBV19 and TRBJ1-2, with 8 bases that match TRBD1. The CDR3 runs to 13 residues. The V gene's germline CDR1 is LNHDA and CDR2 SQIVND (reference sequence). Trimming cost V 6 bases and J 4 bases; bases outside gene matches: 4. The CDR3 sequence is CASSPGGLYGYTF. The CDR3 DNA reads TGTGCCAGTAGCCCAGGGGGCCTCTATGGCTACACCTTC.

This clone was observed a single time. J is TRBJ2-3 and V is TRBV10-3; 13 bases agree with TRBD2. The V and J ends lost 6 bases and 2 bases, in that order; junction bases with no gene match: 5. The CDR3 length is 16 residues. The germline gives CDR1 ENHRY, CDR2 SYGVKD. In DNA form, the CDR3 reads TGTGCCATCAGATCCGGGACTAGCGGGAACACAGATACGCAGTATTTT. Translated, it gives CAIRSGTSGNTDTQYF.

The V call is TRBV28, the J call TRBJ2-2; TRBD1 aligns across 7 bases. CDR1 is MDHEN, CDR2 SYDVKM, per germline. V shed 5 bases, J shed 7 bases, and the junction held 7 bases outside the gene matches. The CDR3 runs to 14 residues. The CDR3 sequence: CASSLRGLSGELFF. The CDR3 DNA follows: TGTGCCAGCAGTCTAAGGGGGCTTAGCGGGGAGCTGTTTTTT.

The CDR3 bases are TGTGCCAGCAGTGAATTCTGGGGAGGGCCGGGAAGCAATCAGCCCCAGCATTTT. This translates into CASSEFWGGPGSNQPQHF. This sequence joins TRBV6-1 and TRBJ1-5; D remains ambiguous. The V gene's germline CDR1 is MNHNS and CDR2 SASEGT. The CDR3 consists of 18 residues. V was pared by 2 bases and J by 1 base, with 18 bases between.

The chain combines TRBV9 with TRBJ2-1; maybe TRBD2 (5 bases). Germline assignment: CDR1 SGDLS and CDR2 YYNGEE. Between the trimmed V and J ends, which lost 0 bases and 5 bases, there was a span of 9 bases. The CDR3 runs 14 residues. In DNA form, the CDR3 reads TGTGCCAGCAGCGTAGGGACTCCACACAATGAGCAGTTCTTC. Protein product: CASSVGTPHNEQFF.